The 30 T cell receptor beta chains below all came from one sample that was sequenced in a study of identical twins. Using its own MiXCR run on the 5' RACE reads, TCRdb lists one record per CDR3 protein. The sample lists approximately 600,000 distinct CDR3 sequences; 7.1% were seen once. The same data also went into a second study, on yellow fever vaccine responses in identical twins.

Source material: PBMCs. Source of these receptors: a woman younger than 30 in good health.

This chain's CDR3 is CASSEFGTGLGNEQFF. CDR3 bases: TGCGCCAGCAGTGAATTCGGGACAGGGTTGGGGAATGAGCAGTTCTTC. The rearrangement joins TRBV10-1 to TRBJ2-1; 9 bases are a match to TRBD1. V trimming: 3 bases; J trimming: 7 bases; junction bases outside the gene matches: 10. This CDR3 is built from 16 residues. Germline CDR1 is WNHNN and CDR2 is SYGVQD (reference sequence).

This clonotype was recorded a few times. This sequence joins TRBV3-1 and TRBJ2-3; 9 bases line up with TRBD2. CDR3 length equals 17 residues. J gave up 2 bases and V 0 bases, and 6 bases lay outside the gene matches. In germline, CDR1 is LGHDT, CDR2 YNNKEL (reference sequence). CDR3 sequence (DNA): TGTGCCAGCAGCCAAGAGGGGACTAGCTTGCCCACAGATACGCAGTATTTT. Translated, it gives CASSQEGTSLPTDTQYF.

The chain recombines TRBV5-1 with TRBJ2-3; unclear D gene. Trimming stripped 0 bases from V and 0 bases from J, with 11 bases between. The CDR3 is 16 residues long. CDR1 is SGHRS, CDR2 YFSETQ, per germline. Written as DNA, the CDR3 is TGCGCCAGCAGCTTGGCCGGTTCCGTAAGCACAGATACGCAGTATTTT. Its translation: CASSLAGSVSTDTQYF.

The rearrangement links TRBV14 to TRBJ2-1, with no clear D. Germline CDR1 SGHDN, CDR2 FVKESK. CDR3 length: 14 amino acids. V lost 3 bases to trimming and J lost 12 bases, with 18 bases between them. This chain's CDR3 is CASSHDKPPLGQFF. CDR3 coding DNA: TGTGCCAGCAGCCATGACAAGCCCCCGCTTGGGCAGTTCTTC.

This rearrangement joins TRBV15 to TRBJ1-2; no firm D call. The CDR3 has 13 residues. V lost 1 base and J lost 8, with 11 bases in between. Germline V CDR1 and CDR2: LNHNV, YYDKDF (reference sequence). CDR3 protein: CATSRGKSEGYTF. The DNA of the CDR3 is TGTGCCACCAGCAGAGGGAAGTCCGAGGGCTACACCTTC.

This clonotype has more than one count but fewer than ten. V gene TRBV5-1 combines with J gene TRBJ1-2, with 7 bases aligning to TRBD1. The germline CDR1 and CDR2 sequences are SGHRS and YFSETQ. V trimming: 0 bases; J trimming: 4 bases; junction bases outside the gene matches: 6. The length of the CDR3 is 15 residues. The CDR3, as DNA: TGCGCCAGCAGCTTGGAGACAGGGAGCGGCTATGGCTACACCTTC. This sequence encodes CASSLETGSGYGYTF.

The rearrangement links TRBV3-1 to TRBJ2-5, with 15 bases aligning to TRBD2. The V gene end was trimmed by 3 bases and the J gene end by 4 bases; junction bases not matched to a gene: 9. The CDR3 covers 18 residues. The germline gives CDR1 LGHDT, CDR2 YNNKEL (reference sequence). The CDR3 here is CASSHSWTSGGAGETQYF. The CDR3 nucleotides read TGTGCCAGCAGCCATTCCTGGACTAGCGGGGGGGCCGGAGAGACCCAGTACTTC.

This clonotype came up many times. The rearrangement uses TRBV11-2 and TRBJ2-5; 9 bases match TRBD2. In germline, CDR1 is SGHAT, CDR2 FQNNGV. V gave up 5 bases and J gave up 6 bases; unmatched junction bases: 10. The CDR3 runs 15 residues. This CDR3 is CASSPERLAGKTQYF. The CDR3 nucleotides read TGTGCCAGCAGCCCAGAGCGGCTAGCGGGAAAGACCCAGTACTTC.

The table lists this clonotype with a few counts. CDR3 protein: CASSGAITPYNEQFF. As DNA, the CDR3 is TGTGCCAGCAGTGGGGCGATTACGCCCTACAATGAGCAGTTCTTC. The chain combines TRBV6-2 or TRBV6-3 with TRBJ2-1, with a possible D match to TRBD1 (5 bases). The CDR3 spans 15 residues. Germline values: CDR1 MNHEY, CDR2 SVGEGT. Trimming took off 5 bases at V and 2 bases at J, with 13 bases between the two ends.

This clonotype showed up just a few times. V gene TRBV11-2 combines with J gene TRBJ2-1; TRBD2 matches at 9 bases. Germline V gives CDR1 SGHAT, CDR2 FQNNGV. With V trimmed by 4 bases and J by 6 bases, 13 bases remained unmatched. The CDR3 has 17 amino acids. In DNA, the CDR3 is TGTGCCAGCAGCTCCCTAGGGGCGGGGGGGCCTATCAATGAGCAGTTCTTC. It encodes CASSSLGAGGPINEQFF.

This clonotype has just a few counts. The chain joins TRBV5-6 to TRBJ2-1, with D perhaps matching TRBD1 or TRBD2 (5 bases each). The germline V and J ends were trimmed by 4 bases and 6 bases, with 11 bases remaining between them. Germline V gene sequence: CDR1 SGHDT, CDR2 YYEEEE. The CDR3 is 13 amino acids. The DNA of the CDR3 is TGTGCCAGCAGCCGGCCGGGGCCCAATGAGCAGTTCTTC. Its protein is CASSRPGPNEQFF. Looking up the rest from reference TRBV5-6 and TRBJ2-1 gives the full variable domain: DAGVTQSPTHLIKTRGQQVTLRCSPKSGHDTVSWYQQALGQGPQFIFQYYEEEERQRGNFPDRFSGHQFPNYSSELNVNALLLGDSALYLCASSRPGPNEQFFGPGTRLTVL.

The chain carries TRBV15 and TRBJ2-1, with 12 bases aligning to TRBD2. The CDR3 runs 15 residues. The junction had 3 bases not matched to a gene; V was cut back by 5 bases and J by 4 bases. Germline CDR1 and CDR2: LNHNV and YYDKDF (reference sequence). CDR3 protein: CATSGTSGPYNEQFF. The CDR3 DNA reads TGTGCCACCAGCGGGACTAGCGGGCCTTACAATGAGCAGTTCTTC.

The CDR3 reads CASSSTLAGGVDEQFF. CDR3 sequence (DNA): TGTGCCAGCAGCTCCACACTAGCGGGAGGGGTAGATGAGCAGTTCTTC. The chain carries TRBV12-3 or TRBV12-4 and TRBJ2-1, with 13 nucleotides matching TRBD2. V shed 6 bases and J 8 bases; nucleotides not matched to a gene: 10. The CDR3 spans 16 residues.

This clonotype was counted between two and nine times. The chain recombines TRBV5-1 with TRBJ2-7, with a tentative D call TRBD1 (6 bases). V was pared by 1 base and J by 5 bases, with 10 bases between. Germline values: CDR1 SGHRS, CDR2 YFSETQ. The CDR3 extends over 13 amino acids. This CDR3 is CASSLRSGDEQYV. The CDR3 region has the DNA TGCGCCAGCAGCTTGCGTTCAGGGGACGAGCAGTACGTC.

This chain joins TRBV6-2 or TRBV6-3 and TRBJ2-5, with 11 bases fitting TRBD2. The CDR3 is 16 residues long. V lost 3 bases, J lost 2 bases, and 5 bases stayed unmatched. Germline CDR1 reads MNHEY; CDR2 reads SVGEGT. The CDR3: CASSYTSGGMQETQYF. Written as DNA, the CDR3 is TGTGCCAGCAGTTATACTAGCGGGGGCATGCAAGAGACCCAGTACTTC.

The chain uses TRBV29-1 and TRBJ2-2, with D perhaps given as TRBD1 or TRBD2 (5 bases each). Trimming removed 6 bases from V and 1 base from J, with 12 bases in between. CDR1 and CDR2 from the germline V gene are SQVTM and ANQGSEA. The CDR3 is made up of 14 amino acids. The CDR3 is CSVRGRGNTGELFF. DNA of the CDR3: TGCAGCGTGAGGGGTAGGGGGAACACCGGGGAGCTGTTTTTT.

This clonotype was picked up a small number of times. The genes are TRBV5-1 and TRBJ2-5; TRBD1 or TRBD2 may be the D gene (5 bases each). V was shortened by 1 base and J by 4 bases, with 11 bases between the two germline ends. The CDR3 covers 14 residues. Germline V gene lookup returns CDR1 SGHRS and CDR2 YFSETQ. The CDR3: CASSLRGIGETQYF. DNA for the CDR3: TGCGCCAGCAGCTTGCGGGGCATCGGAGAGACCCAGTACTTC.

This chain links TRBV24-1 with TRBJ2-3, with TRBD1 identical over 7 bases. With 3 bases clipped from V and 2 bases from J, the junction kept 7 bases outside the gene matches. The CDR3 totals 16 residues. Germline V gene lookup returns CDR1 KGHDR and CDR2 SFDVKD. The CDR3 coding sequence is TGTGCCACCAGTGATCGAGACAGGGATCTCACAGATACGCAGTATTTT. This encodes CATSDRDRDLTDTQYF.

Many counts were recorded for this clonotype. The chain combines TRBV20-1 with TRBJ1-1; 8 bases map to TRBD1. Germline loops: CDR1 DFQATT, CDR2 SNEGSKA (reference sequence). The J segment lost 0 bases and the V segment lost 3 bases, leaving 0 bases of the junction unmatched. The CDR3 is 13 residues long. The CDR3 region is CSARGQVNTEAFF. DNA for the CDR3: TGCAGTGCTAGGGGACAGGTGAACACTGAAGCTTTCTTT.

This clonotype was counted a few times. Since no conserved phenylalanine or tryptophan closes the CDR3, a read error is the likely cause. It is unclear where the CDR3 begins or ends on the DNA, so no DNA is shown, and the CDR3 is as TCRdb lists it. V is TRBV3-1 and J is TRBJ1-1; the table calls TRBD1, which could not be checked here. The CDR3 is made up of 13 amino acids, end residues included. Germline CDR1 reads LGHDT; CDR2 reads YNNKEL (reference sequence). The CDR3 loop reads CASSPSFGGQGRL.

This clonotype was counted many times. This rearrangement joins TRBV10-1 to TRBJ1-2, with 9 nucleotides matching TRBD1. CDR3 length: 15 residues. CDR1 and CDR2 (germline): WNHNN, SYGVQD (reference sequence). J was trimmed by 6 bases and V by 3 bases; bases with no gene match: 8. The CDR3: CASSDSGTGSDGYTF. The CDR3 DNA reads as TGCGCCAGCAGTGACTCGGGGACAGGGAGCGATGGCTACACCTTC.

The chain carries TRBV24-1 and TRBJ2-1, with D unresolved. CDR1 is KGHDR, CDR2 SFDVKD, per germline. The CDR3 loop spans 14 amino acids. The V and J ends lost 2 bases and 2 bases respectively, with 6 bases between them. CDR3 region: CATSDYPPYNEQFF. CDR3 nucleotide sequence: TGTGCCACCAGTGATTACCCCCCCTACAATGAGCAGTTCTTC.

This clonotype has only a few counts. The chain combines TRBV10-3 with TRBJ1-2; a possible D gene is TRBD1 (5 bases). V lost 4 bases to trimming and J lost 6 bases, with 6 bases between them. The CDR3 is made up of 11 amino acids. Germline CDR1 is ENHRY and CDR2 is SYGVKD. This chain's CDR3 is CAISAGNGYTF. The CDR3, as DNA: TGTGCCATCAGTGCAGGGAATGGCTACACCTTC.

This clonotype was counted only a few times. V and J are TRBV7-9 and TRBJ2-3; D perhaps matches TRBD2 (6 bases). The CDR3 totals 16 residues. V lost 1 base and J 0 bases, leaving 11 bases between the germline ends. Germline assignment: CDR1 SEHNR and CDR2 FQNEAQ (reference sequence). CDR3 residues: CASSLVWGTSTDTQYF. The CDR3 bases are TGTGCCAGCAGCTTAGTCTGGGGGACTAGCACAGATACGCAGTATTTT.

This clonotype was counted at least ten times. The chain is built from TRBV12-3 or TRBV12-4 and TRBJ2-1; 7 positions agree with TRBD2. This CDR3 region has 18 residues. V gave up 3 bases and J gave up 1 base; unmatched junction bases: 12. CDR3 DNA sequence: TGTGCCAGCAGTTTTTCAAGAGGGGAGGGCCGGTCCTACAATGAGCAGTTCTTC. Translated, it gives CASSFSRGEGRSYNEQFF.

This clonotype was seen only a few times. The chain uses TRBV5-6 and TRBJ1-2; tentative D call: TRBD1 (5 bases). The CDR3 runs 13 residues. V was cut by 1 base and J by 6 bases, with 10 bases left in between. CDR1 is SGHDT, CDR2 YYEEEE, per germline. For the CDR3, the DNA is TGTGCCAGCAGCTTGATCAGGGACGATGGCTACACCTTC. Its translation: CASSLIRDDGYTF. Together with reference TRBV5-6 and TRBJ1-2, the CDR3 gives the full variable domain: DAGVTQSPTHLIKTRGQQVTLRCSPKSGHDTVSWYQQALGQGPQFIFQYYEEEERQRGNFPDRFSGHQFPNYSSELNVNALLLGDSALYLCASSLIRDDGYTFGSGTRLTVV.

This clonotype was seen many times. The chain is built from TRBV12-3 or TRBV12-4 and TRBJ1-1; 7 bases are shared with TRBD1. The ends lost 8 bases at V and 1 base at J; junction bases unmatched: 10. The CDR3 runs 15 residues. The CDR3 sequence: CASGGSGTANTEAFF. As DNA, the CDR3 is TGTGCCAGCGGTGGTAGCGGGACAGCGAACACTGAAGCTTTCTTT.

CDR3 sequence (DNA): TGTGCCAGCAGTTCTACGGGGTCGGGGTCACCCCTCCACTTT. Its translation: CASSSTGSGSPLHF. The chain links TRBV12-3 or TRBV12-4 to TRBJ1-6; D not certain. V was clipped by 4 bases and J by 10 bases, with 14 bases between them. The CDR3 has 14 amino acids.

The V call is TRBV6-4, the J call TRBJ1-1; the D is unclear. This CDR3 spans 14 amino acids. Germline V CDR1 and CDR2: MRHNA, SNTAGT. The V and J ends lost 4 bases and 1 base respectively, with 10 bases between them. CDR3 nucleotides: TGTGCCAGCAGTGCCTGGACGGGGAACACTGAAGCTTTCTTT. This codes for CASSAWTGNTEAFF.

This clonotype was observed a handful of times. The CDR3 nucleotides read TGTGCCAGCAGCTGGAGGGGGGGTCCGAACACTGAAGCTTTCTTT. This sequence encodes CASSWRGGPNTEAFF. The genes are TRBV9 and TRBJ1-1, with D perhaps TRBD1 (6 bases). The V end was cut by 4 bases, the J end by 1 base, with 14 bases between. The CDR3 runs 15 residues. Germline CDR1 is SGDLS and CDR2 is YYNGEE.